Listed below are T cell receptor beta chains from one sample, sequenced in a study of T cell responses to AZD1222 COVID-19 vaccine. Sequencing was performed with immunoSEQ multiplex PCR; in TCRdb, only in-frame clones are kept and a portion is missing. The sample consists of about 220,000 clones, roughly 91% of them appearing once. The material sequenced was peripheral blood, taken on day 0 of MenACWY control vaccination. These receptors were collected from an adult in good health. The CDR3 runs from the conserved cysteine through the conserved F or W. D genes are given only for firm matches. For some rows the clone size is stated as once, few or many, or as a class when expanded; others skip it.

-	-	TRBV6-5	TRBJ1-6	13	TGTGCCAGCAGTCGGACACTAAATTCACCCCTCCACTTT	CASSRTLNSPLHF
-	-	TRBV9	TRBJ2-3	14	TGTGCCAGCAGCGTAACAGGAGGTGGAGATACGCAGTATTTT	CASSVTGGGDTQYF
-	-	TRBV3-1/TRBV3-2	TRBJ2-5	15	TGTGCCAGCAGCCCCATGAGCGCGGGCCAAGAGACCCAGTACTTC	CASSPMSAGQETQYF
-	-	TRBV6-5	TRBJ1-1	13	TGTGCCAGCAGTTACGGGCAGAGCACTGAAGCTTTCTTT	CASSYGQSTEAFF
-	-	TRBV7-2	TRBJ2-2	15	TGTGCCAGCAGCTCGGCCATTTTTCCCACCGGGGAGCTGTTTTTT	CASSSAIFPTGELFF
-	TRBD1	TRBV5-1	TRBJ2-7	14	TGCGCCAGCAATAAACAGGGGGCGAATGGCGAGCAGTACTTC	CASNKQGANGEQYF
-	-	TRBV24-1	TRBJ2-1	13	TGTGCCACCACGGACAGCTCCTACAATGAGCAGTTCTTC	CATTDSSYNEQFF
-	-	TRBV12-3/TRBV12-4	TRBJ1-5	13	TGTGCCAGCAGTTTCGGAGGGAATCAGCCCCAGCATTTT	CASSFGGNQPQHF
once	-	TRBV2	TRBJ1-5	14	TGTGCCAGCAGTGGTCGACGACTCAATCAGCCCCAGCATTTT	CASSGRRLNQPQHF
-	TRBD1	TRBV19	TRBJ1-4	15	TGTGCCAGCTCGGACAGGGGTTCGGTGTTAGAAAAACTGTTTTTT	CASSDRGSVLEKLFF
-	TRBD1	TRBV20-1	TRBJ1-4	15	TGCAGTGCTAGTGGACAGGGGGCGCAGATTGAAAAACTGTTTTTT	CSASGQGAQIEKLFF
-	TRBD1	TRBV7-2	TRBJ2-5	14	TGTGCCAGCAGGACGACAGGGGGAGGGGAGACCCAGTACTTC	CASRTTGGGETQYF
-	-	TRBV6-5	TRBJ2-7	14	TGTGCCAGCAGTTACCGTCAGGGGGGGTACGAGCAGTACTTC	CASSYRQGGYEQYF
once	-	TRBV7-2	TRBJ1-6	13	TGTGCCAGCAGCTCGACCCTTAATTCACCCCTCCACTTT	CASSSTLNSPLHF
-	TRBD1	TRBV12-5	TRBJ1-6	18	TGTGCTAGTGCCAGGGGGCGACGGTTTCGCTCCTATAATTCACCCCTCCACTTT	CASARGRRFRSYNSPLHF
-	TRBD1	TRBV10-2	TRBJ2-7	15	TGCGCCACCACCTCGGGGACAGGGCCCGATCGGGAGCAGTACTTC	CATTSGTGPDREQYF
-	-	TRBV19	TRBJ1-3	15	TGTGCCAGTAGTATTGGGTCCTTCTCTGGAAACACCATATATTTT	CASSIGSFSGNTIYF